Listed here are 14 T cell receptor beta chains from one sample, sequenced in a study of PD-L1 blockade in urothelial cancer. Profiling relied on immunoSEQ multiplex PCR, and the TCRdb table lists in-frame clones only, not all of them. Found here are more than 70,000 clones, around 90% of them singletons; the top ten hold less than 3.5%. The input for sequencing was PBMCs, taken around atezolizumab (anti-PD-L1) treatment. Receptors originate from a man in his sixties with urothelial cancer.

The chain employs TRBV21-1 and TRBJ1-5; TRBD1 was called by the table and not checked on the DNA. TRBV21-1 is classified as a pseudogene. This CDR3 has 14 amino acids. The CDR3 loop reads CASSSKSGVQPQHF. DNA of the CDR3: TGTGCCAGCAGCAGTAAGTCAGGGGTCCAGCCCCAGCATTTT.

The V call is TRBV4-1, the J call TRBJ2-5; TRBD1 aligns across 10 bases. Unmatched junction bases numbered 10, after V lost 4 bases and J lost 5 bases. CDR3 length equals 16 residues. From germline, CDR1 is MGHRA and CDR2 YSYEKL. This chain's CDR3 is CASSPVETGGVETQYF. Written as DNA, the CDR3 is TGCGCCAGCAGCCCGGTCGAGACAGGGGGCGTGGAGACCCAGTACTTC.

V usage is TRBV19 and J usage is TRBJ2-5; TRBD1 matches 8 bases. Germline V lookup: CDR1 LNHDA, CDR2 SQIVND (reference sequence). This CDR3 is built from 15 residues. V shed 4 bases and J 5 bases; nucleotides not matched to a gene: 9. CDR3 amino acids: CASSTGTGRMETQYF. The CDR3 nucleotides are TGTGCCAGTAGTACTGGGACAGGACGGATGGAGACCCAGTACTTC. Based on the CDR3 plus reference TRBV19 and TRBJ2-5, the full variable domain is DGGITQSPKYLFRKEGQNVTLSCEQNLNHDAMYWYRQDPGQGLRLIYYSQIVNDFQKGDIAEGYSVSREKKESFPLTVTSAQKNPTAFYLCASSTGTGRMETQYFGPGTRLLVL.

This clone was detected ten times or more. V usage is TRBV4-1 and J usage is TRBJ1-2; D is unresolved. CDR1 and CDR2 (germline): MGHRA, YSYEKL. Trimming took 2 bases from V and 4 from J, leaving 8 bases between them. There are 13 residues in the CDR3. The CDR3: CASSQLPGYGYTF. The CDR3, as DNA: TGCGCCAGCAGCCAACTCCCGGGCTATGGCTACACCTTC.

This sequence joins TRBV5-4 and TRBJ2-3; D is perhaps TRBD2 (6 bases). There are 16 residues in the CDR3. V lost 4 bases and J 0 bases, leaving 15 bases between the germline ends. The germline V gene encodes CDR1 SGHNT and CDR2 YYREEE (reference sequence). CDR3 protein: CASSRRELTSTDTQYF. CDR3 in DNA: TGTGCCAGCAGCCGGAGGGAGCTTACCAGCACAGATACGCAGTATTTT. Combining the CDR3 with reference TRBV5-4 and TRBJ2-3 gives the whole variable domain ETGVTQSPTHLIKTRGQQVTLRCSSQSGHNTVSWYQQALGQGPQFIFQYYREEENGRGNFPPRFSGLQFPNYSSELNVNALELDDSALYLCASSRRELTSTDTQYFGPGTRLTVL.

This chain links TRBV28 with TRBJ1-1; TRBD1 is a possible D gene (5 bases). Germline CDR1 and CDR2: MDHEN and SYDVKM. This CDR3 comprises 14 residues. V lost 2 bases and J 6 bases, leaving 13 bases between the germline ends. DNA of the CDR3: TGTGCCAGCAGTTTAAGGGGCAGGTGGGCTGAAGCTTTCTTT. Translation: CASSLRGRWAEAFF.

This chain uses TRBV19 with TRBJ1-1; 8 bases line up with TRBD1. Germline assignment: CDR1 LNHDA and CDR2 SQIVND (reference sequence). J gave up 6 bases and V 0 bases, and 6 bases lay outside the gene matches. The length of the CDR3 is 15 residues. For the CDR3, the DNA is TGTGCCAGTAGTATAGAGCGGACAGGGAGCCCTGAAGCTTTCTTT. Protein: CASSIERTGSPEAFF.

CDR3 sequence: CASSPQNRGLDYGYTF. The CDR3 DNA is TGTGCCAGCTCACCCCAAAACAGGGGGCTGGACTATGGCTACACCTTC. The genes are TRBV18 and TRBJ1-2; the match to TRBD1 covers 9 bases. The CDR3 has 16 residues. The germline V gene has CDR1 KGHSH and CDR2 LQKENI. With V trimmed by 3 bases and J by 3 bases, 8 bases remained unmatched.

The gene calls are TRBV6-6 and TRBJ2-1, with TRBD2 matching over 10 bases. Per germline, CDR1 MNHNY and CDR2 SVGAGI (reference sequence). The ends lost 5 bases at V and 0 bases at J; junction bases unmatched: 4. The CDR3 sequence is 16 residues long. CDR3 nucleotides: TGTGCCAGCAGTAACAGCGGGGGGGCCTCCTACAATGAGCAGTTCTTC. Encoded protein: CASSNSGGASYNEQFF.

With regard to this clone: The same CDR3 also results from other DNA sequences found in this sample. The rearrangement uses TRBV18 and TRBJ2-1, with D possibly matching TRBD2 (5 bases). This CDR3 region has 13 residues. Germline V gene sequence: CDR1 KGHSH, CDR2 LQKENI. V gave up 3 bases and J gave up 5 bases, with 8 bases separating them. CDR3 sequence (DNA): TGTGCCAGCTCACCTGGGCGGGACAATGAGCAGTTCTTC. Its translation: CASSPGRDNEQFF.

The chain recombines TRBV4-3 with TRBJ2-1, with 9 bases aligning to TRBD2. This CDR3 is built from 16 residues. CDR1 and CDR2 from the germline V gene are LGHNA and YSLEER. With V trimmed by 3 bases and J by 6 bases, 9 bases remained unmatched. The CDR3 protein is CASSHGASGIFNEQFF. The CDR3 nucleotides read TGCGCCAGCAGCCACGGGGCTAGCGGGATCTTCAATGAGCAGTTCTTC.

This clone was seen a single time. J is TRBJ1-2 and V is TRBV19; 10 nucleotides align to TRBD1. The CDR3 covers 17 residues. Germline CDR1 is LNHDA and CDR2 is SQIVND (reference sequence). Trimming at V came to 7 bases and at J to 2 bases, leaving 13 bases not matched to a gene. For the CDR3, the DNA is TGTGCCAGTACCAATAGTCACGTGACAGGGGGCAACTATGGCTACACCTTC. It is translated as CASTNSHVTGGNYGYTF.

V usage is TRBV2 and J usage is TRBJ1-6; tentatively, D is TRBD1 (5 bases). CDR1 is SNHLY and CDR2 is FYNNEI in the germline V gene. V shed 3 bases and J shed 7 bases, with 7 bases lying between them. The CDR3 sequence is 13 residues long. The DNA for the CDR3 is TGTGCCAGCAGTGATCGGGGGAATTCACCCCTCCACTTT. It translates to CASSDRGNSPLHF.

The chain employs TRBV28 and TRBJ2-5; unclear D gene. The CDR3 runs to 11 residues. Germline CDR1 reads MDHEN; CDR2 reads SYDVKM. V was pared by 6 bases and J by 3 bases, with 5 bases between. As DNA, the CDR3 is TGTGCCAGCAGCCAGAAAGAGACCCAGTACTTC. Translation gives CASSQKETQYF.